These 24 T cell receptor beta chains were sequenced from one sample in a study of blood T cell repertoires in COVID-19. Method: immunoSEQ multiplex PCR; TCRdb's copy keeps in-frame clones and lacks some. The table lists over 200,000 clones, 70% to 85% of them singletons, with about 3.1% in the top ten. Sequenced sample: peripheral blood. These TCRs come from a woman of 80 years or more with acute or convalescent COVID-19.

The J gene is TRBJ2-7, the V gene TRBV5-1; 9 nucleotides line up with TRBD2. V lost 0 bases and J lost 4; bases outside the gene matches: 5. CDR3 size: 15 residues. The germline gives CDR1 SGHRS, CDR2 YFSETQ. The CDR3 DNA reads TGCGCCAGCAGCTTGGAGTCTAGCGGGATTTACGAGCAGTACTTC. This gives the protein CASSLESSGIYEQYF. Variable domain in full (rest from reference TRBV5-1 and TRBJ2-7): KAGVTQTPRYLIKTRGQQVTLSCSPISGHRSVSWYQQTPGQGLQFLFEYFSETQRNKGNFPGRFSGRQFSNSRSEMNVSTLELGDSALYLCASSLESSGIYEQYFGPGTRLTVT.

The chain is built from TRBV6-5 and TRBJ1-6; 7 bases match TRBD1. From germline, CDR1 is MNHEY and CDR2 SVGAGI. The V segment lost 0 bases and the J segment 9 bases; nucleotides outside the gene matches: 8. The CDR3 runs 16 residues. CDR3 region: CASSYSTTGKGSPLHF. CDR3 coding DNA: TGTGCCAGCAGTTACTCGACGACAGGGAAGGGTTCACCCCTCCACTTT.

The genes are TRBV4-1 and TRBJ1-1; perhaps TRBD1 as D (6 bases). Trimming pared 2 bases from V and 1 base from J, leaving 11 bases between. The CDR3 covers 15 residues. CDR1 is MGHRA, CDR2 YSYEKL, per germline. CDR3: CASSQPTGRNTEAFF. For the CDR3, the DNA is TGCGCCAGCAGCCAACCCACAGGGAGGAACACTGAAGCTTTCTTT.

The chain uses TRBV7-9 and TRBJ1-1; 9 nucleotides match TRBD1. CDR1 and CDR2 (germline): SEHNR, FQNEAQ (reference sequence). The CDR3 runs to 18 residues. Trimming cost V 5 bases and J 0 bases; bases outside gene matches: 13. The CDR3 nucleotides read TGTGCCAGCAGCCCAGCTAGGCTGGGACAGGGAGTGAACACTGAAGCTTTCTTT. The encoded protein is CASSPARLGQGVNTEAFF.

V usage is TRBV5-1 and J usage is TRBJ1-6, with 11 positions matching TRBD1. Unmatched junction bases numbered 1, after V lost 0 bases and J lost 8 bases. CDR3 length: 15 amino acids. Germline-derived CDR1 and CDR2 are SGHRS and YFSETQ. The chain's CDR3 is CASSLGGQGDSPLHF. The CDR3 bases are TGCGCCAGCAGCTTGGGGGGACAGGGGGATTCACCCCTCCACTTT.

This clone has only one observation. The rearrangement links TRBV5-1 to TRBJ1-3, with TRBD1 matching over 7 bases. CDR3 size: 14 residues. The germline gives CDR1 SGHRS, CDR2 YFSETQ. Unmatched junction bases numbered 2, after V lost 4 bases and J lost 1 base. CDR3 residues: CASSPTGSGNTIYF. The CDR3 DNA sequence: TGCGCCAGCAGCCCGACAGGGTCTGGAAACACCATATATTTT.

This clone was observed a single time. The CDR3 nucleotides read TGTGCCAGCAGTGAACGAAAAATAGCGGGAGGGTTCCAAGAGACCCAGTACTTC. This gives the protein CASSERKIAGGFQETQYF. The V gene is TRBV25-1, the J gene TRBJ2-5; 11 bases line up with TRBD2. V dropped 2 bases and J dropped 1; count of bases not matched to a gene: 9. The CDR3 is 18 amino acids. CDR1 and CDR2 (germline): MGHDK, SYGVNS.

The chain couples TRBV27 to TRBJ2-3; no reliable D call. The CDR3 runs to 14 residues. Germline V gene sequence: CDR1 MNHEY, CDR2 SMNVEV (reference sequence). V was cut by 6 bases and J by 1 base, with 11 bases left in between. The DNA for the CDR3 is TGTGCCAGCAGCCCCGTTTTCGGCACAGATACGCAGTATTTT. Translated: CASSPVFGTDTQYF.

V is TRBV18 and J is TRBJ2-1; D is uncertain. Trimming cost V 1 base and J 8 bases, with 3 bases left between them. Germline values: CDR1 KGHSH, CDR2 LQKENI. The CDR3 covers 11 residues. CDR3 bases: TGTGCCAGCTCACCACGAGATGAGCAGTTCTTC. Residues: CASSPRDEQFF.

This clone has a count of ten or more. V gene TRBV5-6 combines with J gene TRBJ1-2; D call uncertain. V was trimmed by 1 base and J by 0 bases, leaving 16 bases between them. This CDR3 has 17 amino acids. In germline, CDR1 is SGHDT, CDR2 YYEEEE. Written as DNA, the CDR3 is TGTGCCAGCAGCTTGAAGGTTCGCGCAGGCCCTAACTATGGCTACACCTTC. Its protein is CASSLKVRAGPNYGYTF.

This clone was observed once. The V and J genes are TRBV6-5 and TRBJ1-5; TRBD1 might be the D (6 bases). V lost 7 bases, J lost 2 bases, and 15 bases lay in between. The CDR3 sequence is 15 residues long. CDR1 MNHEY and CDR2 SVGAGI come from the germline V gene. The CDR3 region is CASTTGGQGNQPQHF. CDR3 bases: TGTGCCAGCACAACCGGGGGGCAGGGCAATCAGCCCCAGCATTTT.

The chain links TRBV3-1 (or the pseudogene TRBV3-2) to TRBJ2-7; 8 bases fit TRBD2. The germline V gene has CDR1 LGHDT and CDR2 YNNKEL (reference sequence). Trimming took 0 bases from V and 1 from J; bases not matched to a gene: 11. The CDR3 is 18 amino acids. The CDR3 sequence: CASSQDRAGGRNSYEQYF. Here the CDR3 DNA reads TGTGCCAGCAGCCAAGACCGGGCGGGGGGCCGCAATTCCTACGAGCAGTACTTC.

The chain links TRBV18 to TRBJ2-5; TRBD1 matches 11 bases. Germline CDR1 reads KGHSH; CDR2 reads LQKENI. V shed 3 bases and J 4 bases; nucleotides not matched to a gene: 7. The CDR3 sequence is 16 residues long. The CDR3 loop is CASSPDRGRLAETQYF. Written as DNA, the CDR3 is TGTGCCAGCTCACCGGACAGGGGGCGGTTAGCAGAGACCCAGTACTTC.

This rearrangement joins TRBV27 to TRBJ2-1; 11 bases agree with TRBD2. The CDR3 is 16 amino acids. J gave up 0 bases and V 5 bases, and 3 bases lay outside the gene matches. Per germline, CDR1 MNHEY and CDR2 SMNVEV (reference sequence). The CDR3 sequence is CASSVAGGFSYNEQFF. For the CDR3, the DNA is TGTGCCAGCAGTGTAGCGGGGGGGTTCTCCTACAATGAGCAGTTCTTC.

V usage is TRBV6-5 and J usage is TRBJ1-1; D is perhaps TRBD1 (6 bases). V lost 10 bases and J lost 1, with 19 bases in between. Per germline, CDR1 MNHEY and CDR2 SVGAGI. The CDR3 is 15 amino acids. DNA for the CDR3: TGTGCCACCACGGGGGGGCACAGAGGGAACACTGAAGCTTTCTTT. Its translation is CATTGGHRGNTEAFF.

This chain uses TRBV5-1 with TRBJ2-5; D not resolved. The germline V gene has CDR1 SGHRS and CDR2 YFSETQ. The CDR3 consists of 12 residues. Trimming removed 2 bases from V and 4 bases from J, with 6 bases in between. The CDR3 DNA sequence: TGCGCCAGCAGCTTACCCGGAGAGACCCAGTACTTC. Translated: CASSLPGETQYF.

The CDR3 protein is CASSQRGGWGNSPLHF. The CDR3 nucleotides read TGTGCCAGCAGCCAAAGAGGGGGCTGGGGTAATTCACCCCTCCACTTT. V gene TRBV2 combines with J gene TRBJ1-6, with 7 bases lining up with TRBD1. V was pared by 6 bases and J by 6 bases, with 11 bases of the junction left unmatched. This CDR3 has 16 residues. The germline V gene encodes CDR1 SNHLY and CDR2 FYNNEI.

This clone was observed once. The chain joins TRBV4-1 to TRBJ1-2; D is possibly TRBD1 (5 bases). The CDR3 length is 15 residues. V lost 0 bases and J 9 bases, leaving 17 bases between the germline ends. The germline CDR1 and CDR2 sequences are MGHRA and YSYEKL. For the CDR3, the DNA is TGCGCCAGCAGCCAAGATGCGGGGGGAAGTATGCGCTACACCTTC. Its translation: CASSQDAGGSMRYTF.

The chain carries TRBV2 and TRBJ2-7, with 14 bases lining up with TRBD2. The CDR3 contains 14 residues. CDR1 and CDR2 from the germline V gene are SNHLY and FYNNEI. The J segment lost 6 bases and the V segment lost 6 bases, leaving 4 bases of the junction unmatched. CDR3 DNA sequence: TGTGCCAGCAGGGGGACTAGCGGGGGCTTCGAGCAGTACTTC. It codes for CASRGTSGGFEQYF.

The table lists this clone with a few counts. The chain employs TRBV5-5 and TRBJ1-2; D gene unclear. V was cut by 5 bases and J by 3 bases, with 11 bases left in between. This CDR3 is 13 amino acids long. The germline V gene has CDR1 SGHKS and CDR2 YYEKEE (reference sequence). The CDR3 protein is CASSNSWDYGYTF. In DNA form, the CDR3 reads TGTGCCAGCAGTAACAGTTGGGACTATGGCTACACCTTC. Together with reference TRBV5-5 and TRBJ1-2, the CDR3 gives the full variable domain: DAGVTQSPTHLIKTRGQQVTLRCSPISGHKSVSWYQQVLGQGPQFIFQYYEKEERGRGNFPDRFSARQFPNYSSELNVNALLLGDSALYLCASSNSWDYGYTFGSGTRLTVV.

V usage is TRBV6-5 and J usage is TRBJ1-2, with D possibly TRBD1 on 6 matching bases. Germline CDR1 MNHEY, CDR2 SVGAGI. The length of the CDR3 is 13 residues. Trimming stripped 6 bases from V and 8 bases from J, with 16 bases between. CDR3 in amino acids: CASSYQGFWGYTF. Here the CDR3 DNA reads TGTGCCAGCAGCTATCAGGGGTTTTGGGGCTACACCTTC.

This clone has only a few counts. The chain has TRBV6-2 or TRBV6-3 and TRBJ1-1; D perhaps matches TRBD1 (6 bases). This CDR3 has 14 amino acids. Germline CDR1 MNHEY, CDR2 SVGEGT. V lost 2 bases to trimming and J lost 5 bases, with 12 bases between them. The CDR3 region is CASSYNFGTTEAFF. CDR3 DNA sequence: TGTGCCAGCAGTTACAATTTTGGGACAACTGAAGCTTTCTTT.

Worth noting for this clone: Mismatch with germline at one junction end may stem from a read error. The chain carries TRBV29-1 and TRBJ2-7, with D uncertain. The CDR3 is 13 residues long. Germline CDR1 and CDR2: SQVTM and ANQGSEA. The CDR3 loop reads CSVVSRSSHEQYF. For the CDR3, the DNA is TGCAGCGTTGTGTCTAGAAGCTCCCACGAGCAGTACTTC.

J is TRBJ2-1 and V is TRBV7-9; a possible D gene is TRBD1 (6 bases). The germline V and J ends were trimmed by 3 bases and 7 bases, with 19 bases remaining between them. Germline V gene sequence: CDR1 SEHNR, CDR2 FQNEAQ (reference sequence). CDR3 length equals 16 residues. In nucleotides, the CDR3 is TGTGCCAGCAGCTTTTGGACAGCGCCAACCGGGAATGAGCAGTTCTTC. Translated: CASSFWTAPTGNEQFF.